This T cell receptor (beta chain) was recorded in a study of T cells after yellow fever vaccination. Study-wide points: Researchers cautioned that FACS-sorted repertoires could harbor abundant clonotypes contaminating from the bulk population.

TCRdb fed the 5' RACE reads into MiXCR, producing one record per CDR3 protein. Counted here are 300,000 to 350,000 distinct CDR3 sequences, approximately 4.3% occurring once; the ten biggest clones make up roughly a fifth. Per germline, CDR1 SGHAT and CDR2 FQNNGV. The CDR3 runs to 17 residues. V lost 5 bases and J lost 5; bases outside the gene matches: 13. This clonotype has just a few counts. Its antigen is unidentified. Sequenced here: PBMCs, sampled 15 days after the yellow fever booster vaccination. The clonotype originates from a man in his late teens or twenties who received the YFV17D yellow fever vaccine. This chain connects TRBV11-2 to TRBJ2-5, with 11 bases aligning to TRBD2. Written as DNA, the CDR3 is TGTGCCAGCAGCCTAGGGGGACTAGCGGTTTTTAAGGAGACCCAGTACTTC. Its translation is CASSLGGLAVFKETQYF.